The present T cell receptor beta chain was sequenced within a study of cytomegalovirus exposure and HLA in healthy donors. Study-level findings and limits: TCR beta sequences reportedly predicted the HLA-A and HLA-B alleles of most subjects accurately. It was 164 TCR beta chains that were listed as cytomegalovirus-associated.

Turning to this clone: Antigen: not known.

In the PCR, 60 Vbeta and 13 Jbeta primers were used. TCRdb's table, derived via immunoSEQ multiplex PCR, lists solely in-frame clones and lacks some. Of 100,000 to 120,000 clones listed, more than 60% are singletons. Sequencing was performed on PBMCs. The clonotype comes from a young man in good health and CMV-seropositive.

CDR3 nucleotides: TGTGCCAGCAGTTCTCCAGGGGGTGAGCAGTACTTC. This sequence encodes CASSSPGGEQYF. The chain joins TRBV27 to TRBJ2-5, with 7 bases fitting TRBD1. CDR3 size: 12 residues. Germline V gives CDR1 MNHEY, CDR2 SMNVEV (reference sequence). Trimming cost V 4 bases and J 11 bases; bases outside gene matches: 7.